This is a list of T cell receptor beta chains from one sample in a study of response to subunit inactivated influenza vaccine. TCRdb recomputed calls from the RT-PCR reads with MiXCR, one row per CDR3 protein. The sample carries hundreds of thousands of distinct CDR3 sequences, approximately 15% recorded once. Source: PBMCs from blood, taken 14 days before vaccination. These receptors were obtained from a man in his forties or fifties who received an inactivated influenza vaccine. CDR3s include the opening cysteine and the closing phenylalanine or tryptophan. Fields, in order: J gene, clone size, V gene, D gene, CDR3 DNA, CDR3 protein. D genes are given only for firm matches. A row's size may be missing; if present it is once, few, many or a size class.

j_call: TRBJ2-1; clone_size: .; v_call: TRBV11-2; d_call: TRBD1; cdr3_nt: TGTGCCAGCAGCCTAGGACAGGGTGGTTTGAGTGAGCAGTTCTTC; cdr3_aa: CASSLGQGGLSEQFF
j_call: TRBJ1-2; clone_size: few; v_call: TRBV12-3/TRBV12-4; d_call: .; cdr3_nt: TGTGCCAGCAGTTTAGCGCTTGAGACGGTCTATGGCTACACCTTC; cdr3_aa: CASSLALETVYGYTF
j_call: TRBJ2-1; clone_size: many; v_call: TRBV16; d_call: .; cdr3_nt: TGTGCCAGCAGCCAATCCTCCCAGGGCGCGAGGGGGGGTGAGCAGTTCTTC; cdr3_aa: CASSQSSQGARGGEQFF
j_call: TRBJ2-1; clone_size: many; v_call: TRBV9; d_call: TRBD2; cdr3_nt: TGTGCCAGCAGCGTAGAACTAGCGGACTACAATGAGCAGTTCTTC; cdr3_aa: CASSVELADYNEQFF
j_call: TRBJ2-1; clone_size: .; v_call: TRBV7-2; d_call: TRBD2; cdr3_nt: TGTGCCAGCAGCTCAGCGTGGTCTAGCGGGAGCGGTATAAATGAGCAGTTCTTC; cdr3_aa: CASSSAWSSGSGINEQFF
j_call: TRBJ2-5; clone_size: .; v_call: TRBV4-2; d_call: .; cdr3_nt: TGTGCCAGCAGCCAAGGAATGCAGGGGAGAGAGACCCAGTACTTC; cdr3_aa: CASSQGMQGRETQYF
j_call: TRBJ1-1; clone_size: .; v_call: TRBV7-3; d_call: TRBD1; cdr3_nt: TGTGCGAGGGAGAGGACAGGGGGAACGAACACTGAAGCTTTCTTT; cdr3_aa: CARERTGGTNTEAFF
j_call: TRBJ1-1; clone_size: few; v_call: TRBV11-1; d_call: .; cdr3_nt: TGTGCCAGCAGCTTACGGGCGGGGGGCGTAGGTGGGAACACTGAAGCTTTCTTT; cdr3_aa: CASSLRAGGVGGNTEAFF
j_call: TRBJ2-3; clone_size: .; v_call: TRBV5-1; d_call: TRBD1; cdr3_nt: TGCGCCAGCAGCCGGGACAGGGGAAACACAGATACGCAGTATTTT; cdr3_aa: CASSRDRGNTDTQYF
j_call: TRBJ1-1; clone_size: few; v_call: TRBV29-1; d_call: .; cdr3_nt: TGCAGCTCGGGGGCGCCACCTGAAGCTTTCTTT; cdr3_aa: CSSGAPPEAFF
j_call: TRBJ2-5; clone_size: few; v_call: TRBV29-1; d_call: .; cdr3_nt: TGCAGCGTTGGGCTAGGGGAGTCGTTTGTGGCAGAGACCCAGTACTTC; cdr3_aa: CSVGLGESFVAETQYF
j_call: TRBJ2-7; clone_size: once; v_call: TRBV27; d_call: TRBD1; cdr3_nt: TGTGTCAGCAGTTTTACAGGGGGCGACTCCTACGAGCAGTACTTC; cdr3_aa: CVSSFTGGDSYEQYF
j_call: TRBJ2-7; clone_size: .; v_call: TRBV20-1; d_call: TRBD1; cdr3_nt: TGCAGTGCCCCTAATTTCCAGGGGGCTTTCTACGAGCAGTACTTC; cdr3_aa: CSAPNFQGAFYEQYF
j_call: TRBJ1-2; clone_size: many; v_call: TRBV12-3/TRBV12-4; d_call: .; cdr3_nt: TGTGCCAGCAGTTTCTTTCTATCAGGCAGGGGTCTTTCGGATAACTATGGCTACACCTTC; cdr3_aa: CASSFFLSGRGLSDNYGYTF
j_call: TRBJ2-1; clone_size: few; v_call: TRBV6-2/TRBV6-3; d_call: TRBD2; cdr3_nt: TGTGCCAGCAGCCTTAGCGGGAGATGGCAGTTCTTC; cdr3_aa: CASSLSGRWQFF
j_call: TRBJ2-7; clone_size: .; v_call: TRBV29-1; d_call: .; cdr3_nt: TGCAGCGTCAGGCTGGGTCTGGGATACGAGCAGTACTTC; cdr3_aa: CSVRLGLGYEQYF
j_call: TRBJ2-3; clone_size: .; v_call: TRBV6-2/TRBV6-3; d_call: TRBD2; cdr3_nt: TGTGCCAGCAGAAAACCCAGTTTAGCGGGAGGCCATCGGGATACGCAGTATTTT; cdr3_aa: CASRKPSLAGGHRDTQYF
j_call: TRBJ2-7; clone_size: .; v_call: TRBV7-2; d_call: TRBD2; cdr3_nt: TGTGCCAGCAGCTGGACTAGCGGGGCACCGGACTCTTACGAGCAGTACTTC; cdr3_aa: CASSWTSGAPDSYEQYF
j_call: TRBJ2-3; clone_size: few; v_call: TRBV11-2; d_call: TRBD2; cdr3_nt: TGTGCCAGCAGCTCCCCGGCCTGGACTAGCACCTACACAGATACGCAGTATTTT; cdr3_aa: CASSSPAWTSTYTDTQYF
j_call: TRBJ1-1; clone_size: many; v_call: TRBV5-1; d_call: .; cdr3_nt: TGCGCCAGCAGCTTCGGGACGGTAAACACTGAAGCTTTCTTT; cdr3_aa: CASSFGTVNTEAFF
j_call: TRBJ1-1; clone_size: many; v_call: TRBV27; d_call: .; cdr3_nt: TGTGCCAGCAGCATGTGGGGGGGGAGCTACACTGAAGCTTTCTTT; cdr3_aa: CASSMWGGSYTEAFF
j_call: TRBJ2-7; clone_size: many; v_call: TRBV5-1; d_call: .; cdr3_nt: TGCGCCAGCAGCTTAGGGGTTCAGGCCGAGCAGTACTTC; cdr3_aa: CASSLGVQAEQYF
j_call: TRBJ2-1; clone_size: .; v_call: TRBV9; d_call: TRBD2; cdr3_nt: TGTGCCAGCAGCGTAGCTGGGACTAGCGGGAATGAGCAGTTCTTC; cdr3_aa: CASSVAGTSGNEQFF
j_call: TRBJ1-2; clone_size: .; v_call: TRBV3-1; d_call: .; cdr3_nt: TGTGCCAGCAGCCAAGATCGCAGGACAACTCTACTCTTC; cdr3_aa: CASSQDRRTTLLF
j_call: TRBJ2-1; clone_size: many; v_call: TRBV29-1; d_call: .; cdr3_nt: TGCAGCGTTGACAGGGACAATGAGCAGTTCTTC; cdr3_aa: CSVDRDNEQFF
j_call: TRBJ2-3; clone_size: .; v_call: TRBV11-2; d_call: TRBD2; cdr3_nt: TGTGCCAGCAGCTTAGGGGGGCCACTAGCGGCCCTCACAGATACGCAGTATTTT; cdr3_aa: CASSLGGPLAALTDTQYF
j_call: TRBJ2-2; clone_size: many; v_call: TRBV6-1; d_call: .; cdr3_nt: TGTGCCAGCACGATCCGTGGCGGGGGCGTCACCGGGGAGCTGTTTTTT; cdr3_aa: CASTIRGGGVTGELFF
j_call: TRBJ1-2; clone_size: few; v_call: TRBV25-1; d_call: .; cdr3_nt: TGTGCCAGCAGTGATCTACAGGTTAACTATGGCTACACCTTC; cdr3_aa: CASSDLQVNYGYTF
j_call: TRBJ2-5; clone_size: .; v_call: TRBV20-1; d_call: .; cdr3_nt: TGCAGTGCTAACAGGGAAGGGAGGGCAGAGACCCAGTACTTC; cdr3_aa: CSANREGRAETQYF
j_call: TRBJ1-1; clone_size: few; v_call: TRBV2; d_call: TRBD1; cdr3_nt: TGTGCCAGCAGTGTTCCTTATTCCTCCGGGACAGATACGAACACTGAAGCTTTCTTT; cdr3_aa: CASSVPYSSGTDTNTEAFF
j_call: TRBJ2-2; clone_size: many; v_call: TRBV9; d_call: .; cdr3_nt: TGTGCCAGCAGCCCTAGGGGGGTTTTGAGCACCGGGGAGCTGTTTTTT; cdr3_aa: CASSPRGVLSTGELFF
j_call: TRBJ1-4; clone_size: .; v_call: TRBV5-1; d_call: .; cdr3_nt: TGCGCCAGCAGCTTGGGGCCCTCTACGGTGGCTAATGAAAAACTGTTTTTT; cdr3_aa: CASSLGPSTVANEKLFF